This entry lists 4 T cell receptor beta chains sequenced from one sample in a study of memory CD4+ T cells and cytomegalovirus serostatus. The repertoire was sequenced with immunoSEQ multiplex PCR; TCRdb's copy has only in-frame clones and lacks some. The repertoire holds 50,000 or so clones, around 82% seen once, with roughly 2% in the top ten. Single viable CD3+CD4+CD8-CD45RO+ cells were sorted as the memory CD4+ T cells. The sequencing sample was made of memory CD4+ T cells from blood. The receptor set was obtained from an adult in good health and CMV-seropositive.

This chain links TRBV19 with TRBJ1-2, with 7 bases fitting TRBD1. Germline-derived CDR1 and CDR2 are LNHDA and SQIVND (reference sequence). The junction had 15 bases not matched to a gene; V was cut back by 7 bases and J by 7 bases. CDR3 length: 15 amino acids. As DNA, the CDR3 is TGTGCCAGTACCCCAAAGGGGGCAGGGAAAGCTGGCTACACCTTC. Its protein is CASTPKGAGKAGYTF.

V and J are TRBV14 and TRBJ1-2, with D possibly TRBD1 on 5 matching bases. Trimming stripped 4 bases from V and 4 bases from J, with 13 bases between. Germline CDR1 is SGHDN and CDR2 is FVKESK. This CDR3 has 14 amino acids. CDR3 in DNA: TGTGCCAGCAGCCCGGGACGGACCCTCTATGGCTACACCTTC. This gives the protein CASSPGRTLYGYTF.

The chain uses TRBV5-1 and TRBJ2-3, with 12 bases fitting TRBD1. The germline V gene encodes CDR1 SGHRS and CDR2 YFSETQ. This CDR3 comprises 16 residues. V was clipped by 4 bases and J by 1 base; unmatched bases: 4. The CDR3 reads CASSPGTGGGTDTQYF. CDR3 nucleotides: TGCGCCAGCAGCCCAGGGACAGGGGGCGGCACAGATACGCAGTATTTT.

This chain joins TRBV19 and TRBJ1-2; D gene ambiguous. This CDR3 is built from 14 residues. The germline V gene encodes CDR1 LNHDA and CDR2 SQIVND (reference sequence). V was cut by 7 bases and J by 3 bases, with 15 bases left in between. The DNA of the CDR3 is TGTGCCAGTACCCCGTCCGGGGATTACTATGGCTACACCTTC. It codes for CASTPSGDYYGYTF. Variable domain in full (rest from reference TRBV19 and TRBJ1-2): DGGITQSPKYLFRKEGQNVTLSCEQNLNHDAMYWYRQDPGQGLRLIYYSQIVNDFQKGDIAEGYSVSREKKESFPLTVTSAQKNPTAFYLCASTPSGDYYGYTFGSGTRLTVV.